A selection of T cell receptor beta chains follows, all from one sample in a study of blood T cell repertoires in COVID-19. Clones were sequenced by immunoSEQ multiplex PCR, and TCRdb holds only the in-frame ones, with some missing. Of about 230,000 clones detected, around 83% appear once; the ten largest clones hold 1.2% to 1.5%. The specimen was peripheral blood. The receptor set was obtained from a woman between 40 and 55 years old who had recovered from COVID-19. Each CDR3 is given with its conserved first and last residue. A D gene is named only where the DNA matches it firmly. Some rows mark clone size as missing; the rest say once, few, many or name a class of expanded clone.

cdr3_length,clone_size,v_call,d_call,j_call,cdr3_aa,cdr3_nt
12,-,TRBV19,-,TRBJ1-2,CASMTANYGYTF,TGTGCCAGTATGACAGCTAACTATGGCTACACCTTC
13,-,TRBV5-6,-,TRBJ1-2,CASSLNLIYGYTF,TGTGCCAGCAGCTTGAACCTAATCTATGGCTACACCTTC
13,-,TRBV7-3,-,TRBJ1-6,CASSLDRLSPLHF,TGTGCCAGCAGCTTAGACAGGCTTTCACCCCTCCACTTT
15,-,TRBV6-5,-,TRBJ1-6,CASSTQTVGNSPLHF,TGTGCCAGCAGTACCCAAACCGTGGGCAATTCACCCCTCCACTTT
15,few,TRBV6-2/TRBV6-3,-,TRBJ2-7,CASSYGAALTYEQYF,TGTGCCAGCAGTTACGGGGCAGCACTCACCTACGAGCAGTACTTC
14,-,TRBV5-1,-,TRBJ2-2,CASSLGGSTGELFF,TGCGCCAGCAGCTTGGGAGGGTCCACCGGGGAGCTGTTTTTT
16,-,TRBV2,TRBD2,TRBJ2-2,CASSENAGGNTGELFF,TGTGCCAGCAGTGAAAATGCGGGGGGGAACACCGGGGAGCTGTTTTTT
15,-,TRBV29-1,TRBD1,TRBJ2-2,CSVEKTGVNTGELFF,TGCAGCGTTGAAAAGACAGGGGTCAACACCGGGGAGCTGTTTTTT
15,-,TRBV9,-,TRBJ1-5,CASSQDRDSNQPQHF,TGTGCCAGCAGCCAGGACAGAGATAGCAATCAGCCCCAGCATTTT
13,-,TRBV6-1,-,TRBJ1-1,CASSIQQNTEAFF,TGTGCCAGCAGTATACAGCAGAACACTGAAGCTTTCTTT
13,few,TRBV20-1,-,TRBJ1-5,CSASSGVDQPQHF,TGCAGTGCTAGTTCGGGGGTGGATCAGCCCCAGCATTTT
18,-,TRBV11-3,-,TRBJ2-3,CASSRTQGTSSHKDTQYF,TGTGCCAGCAGCCGCACCCAGGGGACATCATCGCACAAGGATACGCAGTATTTT
13,-,TRBV11-2,-,TRBJ2-2,CASSQLNTGELFF,TGTGCCAGCAGCCAATTGAACACCGGGGAGCTGTTTTTT
15,once,TRBV7-2,TRBD2,TRBJ2-3,CASSSTSRGRGTQYF,TGTGCCAGCAGCTCGACTAGCCGAGGGAGGGGTACGCAGTATTTT
16,once,TRBV10-3,TRBD1,TRBJ1-2,CAARWTGKGSNYGYTF,TGTGCCGCGCGATGGACAGGGAAGGGGTCTAACTATGGCTACACCTTC
11,-,TRBV12-5,-,TRBJ1-1,CASGIRAEAFF,TGTGCTAGTGGTATCCGGGCTGAAGCTTTCTTT